What follows are 17 T cell receptor beta chains derived from one specimen sequenced in a study of T-cell memory formation after mild COVID-19. TCRdb re-derived calls from the 5' RACE reads in MiXCR, one entry per CDR3 protein. Altogether roughly 350,000 distinct CDR3 sequences are present, around a fifth being singletons, with the ten largest covering approximately 12%. Material: PBMCs or a T cell subset sorted from them (not recorded which). Receptors were obtained from an adult woman who had mild COVID-19 (a few samples of this study predate the infection). Cell type and time point are not known.

V is TRBV7-3 and J is TRBJ1-1; D unresolved. CDR3 size: 14 residues. Germline loops: CDR1 SGHTA, CDR2 FQGTGA. V lost 1 base and J lost 3, with 9 bases in between. The CDR3 nucleotides are TGTGCCAGCAGCTTAAGGCCTGCGGACACTGAAGCTTTCTTT. Its translation: CASSLRPADTEAFF.

This clonotype was picked up a small number of times. The V and J genes are TRBV27 and TRBJ1-5; TRBD1 aligns across 7 bases. V was pared by 5 bases and J by 5 bases, with 9 bases of the junction left unmatched. The length of the CDR3 is 15 residues. Looked up from germline, CDR1 is MNHEY and CDR2 is SMNVEV (reference sequence). This CDR3 reads CASSRQGGTYQPQHF. The CDR3 DNA is TGTGCCAGCAGTAGACAGGGAGGGACCTATCAGCCCCAGCATTTT.

This clonotype was seen more than once but under ten times. CDR3 sequence (DNA): TGTGCCAGCAGCTTAGTTGGGGGCGATAATTCACCCCTCCACTTT. Protein product: CASSLVGGDNSPLHF. The rearrangement joins TRBV7-2 to TRBJ1-6; D may be TRBD1 (6 bases). V lost 1 base to trimming and J lost 5 bases, with 9 bases between them. From germline, CDR1 is SGHTA and CDR2 FQGNSA. This CDR3 spans 15 amino acids. Looking up the rest from reference TRBV7-2 and TRBJ1-6 gives the full variable domain: GAGVSQSPSNKVTEKGKDVELRCDPISGHTALYWYRQSLGQGLEFLIYFQGNSAPDKSGLPSDRFSAERTGGSVSTLTIQRTQQEDSAVYLCASSLVGGDNSPLHFGNGTRLTVT.

This clonotype was seen a few times. J is TRBJ2-7 and V is TRBV5-1; 8 positions match TRBD1. In germline, CDR1 is SGHRS, CDR2 YFSETQ. The J segment lost 4 bases and the V segment lost 0 bases, leaving 9 bases of the junction unmatched. This CDR3 comprises 16 residues. The CDR3 nucleotides are TGCGCCAGCAGCTTGGGGGGGACAGGCGAAAATTACGAGCAGTACTTC. Protein sequence: CASSLGGTGENYEQYF.

The V call is TRBV7-2, the J call TRBJ1-5, with a weak D call TRBD1 (5 bases). Per germline, CDR1 SGHTA and CDR2 FQGNSA. Trimming shortened V by 4 bases and J by 5 bases, and 21 bases separated the two germline ends. This CDR3 is 17 amino acids long. CDR3 amino acids: CASSSRTKGGGYQPQHF. The CDR3 DNA follows: TGTGCCAGCAGCTCCCGAACGAAAGGTGGGGGTTATCAGCCCCAGCATTTT.

This clonotype has a handful of counts. V gene TRBV7-2 combines with J gene TRBJ2-3, with D perhaps matching TRBD2 (6 bases). V lost 2 bases to trimming and J lost 3 bases, with 18 bases between them. Per the germline V gene, CDR1 is SGHTA and CDR2 is FQGNSA. This CDR3 has 17 amino acids. CDR3 sequence: CASSLRSAGSGTDTQYF. The CDR3 DNA reads as TGTGCCAGCAGCTTAAGATCTGCGGGAAGTGGAACAGATACGCAGTATTTT.

This clonotype showed up many times. The genes are TRBV20-1 and TRBJ2-1, with 8 positions matching TRBD1. The V gene's germline CDR1 is DFQATT and CDR2 SNEGSKA (reference sequence). The CDR3 has 15 residues. Trimming cost V 7 bases and J 4 bases; bases outside gene matches: 12. The CDR3 DNA reads TGCAGTGTCCCCGACTACAGGGGGTTGTACAATGAGCAGTTCTTC. Translated: CSVPDYRGLYNEQFF.

The chain joins TRBV7-2 to TRBJ1-2; a weak D match, TRBD1 (5 bases). V was trimmed by 7 bases and J by 0 bases, leaving 18 bases between them. Germline V CDR1 and CDR2: SGHTA, FQGNSA. The CDR3 covers 16 residues. The CDR3 loop reads CASTLGGWGSNYGYTF. The CDR3 DNA reads TGTGCCAGCACACTCGGGGGTTGGGGTTCTAACTATGGCTACACCTTC. Looking up the rest from reference TRBV7-2 and TRBJ1-2 gives the full variable domain: GAGVSQSPSNKVTEKGKDVELRCDPISGHTALYWYRQSLGQGLEFLIYFQGNSAPDKSGLPSDRFSAERTGGSVSTLTIQRTQQEDSAVYLCASTLGGWGSNYGYTFGSGTRLTVV.

This chain connects TRBV12-3 or TRBV12-4 to TRBJ1-2; D is possibly TRBD1 (5 bases). This CDR3 region has 13 residues. V was trimmed by 8 bases and J by 3 bases, leaving 13 bases between them. This chain's CDR3 is CASSNGGYYGYTF. The DNA of the CDR3 is TGTGCCAGCTCGAACGGGGGATACTATGGCTACACCTTC.

The chain links TRBV5-1 to TRBJ1-1, with D unclear. CDR3 size: 15 residues. Germline V lookup: CDR1 SGHRS, CDR2 YFSETQ. V was pared by 0 bases and J by 6 bases, with 15 bases between. The CDR3 sequence is CASSLEPGGRPEAFF. The CDR3 DNA reads TGCGCCAGCAGCTTGGAGCCGGGAGGGAGGCCTGAAGCTTTCTTT.

This clonotype was detected only a few times. The V call is TRBV5-4, the J call TRBJ2-2, with 7 bases aligning to TRBD2. Per germline, CDR1 SGHNT and CDR2 YYREEE (reference sequence). CDR3 length equals 15 residues. V lost 4 bases to trimming and J lost 5 bases; unmatched junction nucleotides: 8. The CDR3 region is CASSPGGFRTGELFF. The CDR3 DNA follows: TGTGCCAGCAGCCCCGGGGGGTTTAGGACCGGGGAGCTGTTTTTT. The full variable domain, completed using reference TRBV5-4 and TRBJ2-2, is ETGVTQSPTHLIKTRGQQVTLRCSSQSGHNTVSWYQQALGQGPQFIFQYYREEENGRGNFPPRFSGLQFPNYSSELNVNALELDDSALYLCASSPGGFRTGELFFGEGSRLTVL.

The genes are TRBV7-2 and TRBJ2-3; 10 nucleotides align to TRBD2. V dropped 0 bases and J dropped 4; count of bases not matched to a gene: 7. The CDR3 is made up of 17 amino acids. Germline CDR1 and CDR2: SGHTA and FQGNSA. This CDR3 is CASSLALAGAGSDTQYF. The CDR3 bases are TGTGCCAGCAGCTTAGCGCTAGCGGGAGCCGGCTCAGATACGCAGTATTTT.

This chain connects TRBV20-1 to TRBJ2-3; TRBD2 aligns across 10 bases. The CDR3 has 17 residues. J was trimmed by 5 bases and V by 0 bases; bases with no gene match: 11. Germline CDR1 DFQATT, CDR2 SNEGSKA (reference sequence). The CDR3 loop reads CSARDIPASGRGDTQYF. The CDR3, as DNA: TGCAGTGCTAGAGATATCCCCGCTAGCGGGAGAGGAGATACGCAGTATTTT.

The table lists this clonotype with a few counts. This CDR3 is CASSRRTSSYNEQFF. The CDR3 DNA sequence: TGTGCCAGCAGCCGACGGACGAGCTCCTACAATGAGCAGTTCTTC. The chain combines TRBV11-2 with TRBJ2-1; D remains unclear. This CDR3 region has 15 residues. Germline V gene lookup returns CDR1 SGHAT and CDR2 FQNNGV. The V gene lost 5 bases and the J gene lost 0 bases, with 11 bases spanning the gap. The complete variable domain, with remaining parts taken from reference TRBV11-2 and TRBJ2-1, reads EAGVAQSPRYKIIEKRQSVAFWCNPISGHATLYWYQQILGQGPKLLIQFQNNGVVDDSQLPKDRFSAERLKGVDSTLKIQPAKLEDSAVYLCASSRRTSSYNEQFFGPGTRLTVL.

The genes are TRBV20-1 and TRBJ2-3, with 8 bases that match TRBD2. CDR1 is DFQATT and CDR2 is SNEGSKA in the germline V gene (reference sequence). Unmatched junction bases numbered 1, after V lost 2 bases and J lost 3 bases. CDR3 length: 13 amino acids. CDR3 coding DNA: TGCAGTGCTAGAAGACTAGCGACAGATACGCAGTATTTT. Protein product: CSARRLATDTQYF.

There are a few counts of this clonotype. J is TRBJ2-7 and V is TRBV4-1; 9 positions agree with TRBD2. V was pared by 2 bases and J by 2 bases, with 7 bases of the junction left unmatched. The length of the CDR3 is 16 residues. CDR1 and CDR2 from the germline V gene are MGHRA and YSYEKL. The CDR3 DNA reads as TGCGCCAGCAGCCAAAGAGTGCGGGGGGGGCCCTACGAGCAGTACTTC. This encodes CASSQRVRGGPYEQYF.

This clonotype was recorded a few times. V gene TRBV18 combines with J gene TRBJ1-1; a weak D match, TRBD1 (6 bases). The CDR3 loop spans 11 amino acids. Deletions cut 4 bases from V and 8 bases from J, with 8 bases between. Germline values: CDR1 KGHSH, CDR2 LQKENI. DNA of the CDR3: TGTGCCAGCTCACGCGGACAGGAAGCTTTCTTT. Translated: CASSRGQEAFF.